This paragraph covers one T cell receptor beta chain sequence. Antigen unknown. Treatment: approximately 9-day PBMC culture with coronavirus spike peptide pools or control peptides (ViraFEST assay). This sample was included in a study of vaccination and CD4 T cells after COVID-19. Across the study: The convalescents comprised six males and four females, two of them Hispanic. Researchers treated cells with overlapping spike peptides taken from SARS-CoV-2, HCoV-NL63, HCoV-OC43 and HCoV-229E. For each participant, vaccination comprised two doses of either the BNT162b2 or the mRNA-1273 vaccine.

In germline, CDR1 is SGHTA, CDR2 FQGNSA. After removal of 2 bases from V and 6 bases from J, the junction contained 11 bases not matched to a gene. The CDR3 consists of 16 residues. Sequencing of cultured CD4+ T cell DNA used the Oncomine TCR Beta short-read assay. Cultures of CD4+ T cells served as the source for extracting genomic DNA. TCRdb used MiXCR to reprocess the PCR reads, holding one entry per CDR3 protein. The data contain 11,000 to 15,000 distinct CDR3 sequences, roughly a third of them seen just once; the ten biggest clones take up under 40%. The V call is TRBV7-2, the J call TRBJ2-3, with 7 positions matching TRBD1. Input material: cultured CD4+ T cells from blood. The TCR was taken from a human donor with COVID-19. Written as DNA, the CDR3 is TGTGCCAGCAGCTTATTAGGGGGCGCATCGATTGATACGCAGTATTTT. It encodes CASSLLGGASIDTQYF.